Listed here are 5 T cell receptor beta chains from one sample, sequenced in a study of cytomegalovirus exposure and HLA in healthy donors. The protocol was immunoSEQ multiplex PCR, while the TCRdb copy is restricted to in-frame clones and leaves out a portion. Among some 170,000 clones listed, about 86% were seen once. Specimen: PBMCs. The receptors were sampled from a woman in her twenties or thirties in good health and CMV-seronegative.

The chain has TRBV7-2 and TRBJ2-3; D gene uncertain. The CDR3 runs 15 residues. Germline assignment: CDR1 SGHTA and CDR2 FQGNSA. The V end was cut by 2 bases, the J end by 2 bases, with 11 bases between. Written as DNA, the CDR3 is TGTGCCAGCAGCTTATTGGTCAGTTCCACAGATACGCAGTATTTT. Its protein is CASSLLVSSTDTQYF. Combining the CDR3 with reference TRBV7-2 and TRBJ2-3 gives the whole variable domain GAGVSQSPSNKVTEKGKDVELRCDPISGHTALYWYRQSLGQGLEFLIYFQGNSAPDKSGLPSDRFSAERTGGSVSTLTIQRTQQEDSAVYLCASSLLVSSTDTQYFGPGTRLTVL.

The rearrangement uses TRBV7-9 and TRBJ2-7; TRBD2 is a possible D gene (5 bases). The CDR3 spans 12 residues. Germline CDR1 and CDR2: SEHNR and FQNEAQ (reference sequence). The V end lost 2 bases, the J end lost 7 bases, and 9 bases lay between the germline ends. The CDR3 region has the DNA TGTGCCAGCAGCTTAATAGGCGGGGAGCAGTACTTC. It translates to CASSLIGGEQYF.

The rearrangement joins TRBV19 to TRBJ2-5; no clear D. Germline values: CDR1 LNHDA, CDR2 SQIVND (reference sequence). Trimming cost V 3 bases and J 2 bases, with 13 bases left between them. The CDR3 runs to 15 residues. The CDR3 DNA is TGTGCCAGTAGTATTCGCGGCGACCGGCAAGAGACCCAGTACTTC. Amino acid sequence: CASSIRGDRQETQYF.

The V call is TRBV1, the J call TRBJ2-3; TRBD2 is the table's D call, not checked against the DNA. TRBV1 represents a pseudogene. This CDR3 is 17 amino acids long. CDR3 sequence (DNA): TGCACCAGCAGCCAACTTGGACTAGGCCCTTTCACAGATACGCAGTATTTT. Protein product: CTSSQLGLGPFTDTQYF.

The CDR3 bases are TGCGCCAGCACGGGACAGGGTTTTTGTAATTCACCCCTCCACTTT. This encodes CASTGQGFCNSPLHF. This chain links TRBV23-1 with TRBJ1-6, with 9 bases aligning to TRBD1. TRBV23-1 is known as an ORF, though its function is uncertain. The CDR3 totals 15 residues. The V gene end was trimmed by 7 bases and the J gene end by 6 bases; junction bases not matched to a gene: 7.